This TCR beta chain was recorded in a study of blood T cell repertoires in COVID-19 (dated by TCRdb to about 2020). Describing the broader study: Samples from collaborators originated in the United States, Italy and Spain and spanned both the acute and convalescent phases of COVID-19. The prospective study material was composed of cDNA or gDNA derived from T cells, B-cell-depleted T cells, or PBMCs. The dataset comprised deeply sampled blood TCRbeta repertoires from subjects exposed to, actively infected with, or recovered from COVID-19. The repertoires were released in a freely available public database intended as a resource for research on the immune response to SARS-CoV-2. Samples came from the ongoing ImmuneRACE study (first 160 participants) plus 1,254 subjects from 6 global collaborators. Sample metadata almost always included a de-identified subject ID, COVID-19 status, age in years and sex. Where available, HLA class I and class II types were obtained from metadata supplied by the sample provider rather than from assay-based typing. Broader findings and caveats from the paper: The amount of clinical and demographic metadata varied by source and participant and was provided uncurated.

One collaborating source in Seattle enrolled patients while the patients were actively infected and followed the patients over time throughout the course of disease. Whole blood was collected in K2EDTA tubes by collaborating institutions according to the institutions' own protocols. For TCRbeta analysis, collaborators shipped samples in one of three forms: frozen whole blood, isolated PBMCs, or DNA extracted from either of those sample types. TCRbeta CDR3 regions were amplified from genomic DNA by means of the immunoSEQ Assay, a bias-controlled multiplex PCR. The study's own analysis went as follows. The number of nucleated cells in each sample was estimated from the amplification of reference gene primers within the assay. Sequence reads were collapsed and filtered to measure the absolute abundance of every unique TCRbeta CDR3 rearrangement. For each sample, productive Simpson clonality was calculated as the square root of Simpson's diversity index over productive rearrangements. Not all clones reach the TCRdb copy of this immuneACCESS table, which keeps in-frame sequences only. Checked studies attribute under half of the gap to unresolved V genes and leave the rest unexplained. V and J calls and clone size are copied from that table; D and trimming were computed from the DNA. Present in this sample are 200,000 to 250,000 clones, 75% to 85% of which were seen just once. Around 1.3% of the sample lies in the top ten.

Comment on this clone: There is no known antigen for this receptor. The input lacks base qualities; no much larger clone sits a single base away.

Measured from the cysteine to the phenylalanine, the CDR3 is 13 residues long. Only the CDR3 DNA stays, 39 bases, in frame from base 1. Reading the germline V gene (reference sequence) gives CDR1 LNHDA and CDR2 SQIVND. V loses 11 bases, J loses 2 bases, and the germline ends lie 12 bases apart. This receptor was taken from a woman in her twenties or thirties with COVID-19, enrolled during active disease. In this chain, TRBV19 is recombined with TRBJ1-4, and the D gene may be TRBD1, 5 bases matching. Material for sequencing was peripheral blood. The CDR3: CAGRQSTNEKLFF. The DNA is as follows: TGTGCCGGAAGACAGTCTACTAATGAAAAACTGTTTTTT.